This entry lists 22 T cell receptor beta chains sequenced from one sample in a study of T-cell reconstitution after alpha-beta-depleted transplantation in children. As it was prepared, the TCRbeta library received unique molecular identifiers. TCRdb re-called the PCR reads through MiXCR, storing one row per CDR3 protein. Among hundreds of thousands of distinct CDR3 sequences listed, roughly a tenth were seen once. Sequences were derived from PBMCs, sampled before TCRalphabeta/CD19-depleted stem cell transplant. The receptor set was obtained from a child aged 2-15 years with inherited bone marrow failure, due to receive a stem cell transplant.

This chain uses TRBV6-1 with TRBJ2-5; 11 nucleotides match TRBD2. The CDR3 totals 15 residues. Germline V lookup: CDR1 MNHNS, CDR2 SASEGT. V was clipped by 9 bases and J by 3 bases; unmatched bases: 9. The CDR3 DNA reads TGTGCCAGTATACCAAGGGGACTAGCGGAAGAGACCCAGTACTTC. It is translated as CASIPRGLAEETQYF.

This clonotype has a count of ten or more. The V call is TRBV12-3 or TRBV12-4, the J call TRBJ2-5; tentative D call: TRBD1 (5 bases). CDR3 length: 14 amino acids. V lost 5 bases, J lost 0 bases, and 10 bases lay in between. The CDR3 DNA follows: TGTGCCAGCAGTCCCAACAGGTACCAAGAGACCCAGTACTTC. This gives the protein CASSPNRYQETQYF.

This clonotype was observed many times. V and J are TRBV27 and TRBJ2-2; D call uncertain. The CDR3 consists of 13 residues. The V end was cut by 7 bases, the J end by 7 bases, with 13 bases between. CDR1 is MNHEY, CDR2 SMNVEV, per germline (reference sequence). The CDR3 loop reads CASTPLLGGELFF. As DNA, the CDR3 is TGTGCCAGCACCCCTCTCTTAGGCGGGGAGCTGTTTTTT.

This clonotype was seen ten or more times. The V gene is TRBV7-2, the J gene TRBJ2-1; possibly TRBD1 or TRBD2 for D (11 bases each). The germline V and J ends were trimmed by 5 bases and 15 bases, with 35 bases remaining between them. CDR1 and CDR2 from the germline V gene are SGHTA and FQGNSA. This CDR3 spans 18 amino acids. The DNA for the CDR3 is TGTGCCAGCAGCCGAGAGGACAGGGGGCGGCTAGCGGGAGGAATTCGGTTCTTC. Protein sequence: CASSREDRGRLAGGIRFF. Based on the CDR3 plus reference TRBV7-2 and TRBJ2-1, the full variable domain is GAGVSQSPSNKVTEKGKDVELRCDPISGHTALYWYRQSLGQGLEFLIYFQGNSAPDKSGLPSDRFSAERTGGSVSTLTIQRTQQEDSAVYLCASSREDRGRLAGGIRFFGPGTRLTVL.

This clonotype was found many times. The V gene is TRBV6-5, the J gene TRBJ2-3; TRBD2 is a possible D gene (6 bases). Germline assignment: CDR1 MNHEY and CDR2 SVGAGI. Between the trimmed V and J ends, which lost 0 bases and 5 bases, there was a span of 18 bases. CDR3 length: 17 residues. CDR3 amino acids: CASSYSRLAGGGDTQYF. Here the CDR3 DNA reads TGTGCCAGCAGTTACTCCCGCCTGGCCGGGGGAGGAGATACGCAGTATTTT.

This clonotype was recorded at least ten times. V and J are TRBV15 and TRBJ2-4, with D possibly being TRBD1 (6 bases). Trimming took 9 bases from V and 1 from J, leaving 7 bases between them. This CDR3 spans 12 amino acids. Germline-derived CDR1 and CDR2 are LNHNV and YYDKDF (reference sequence). The CDR3 bases are TGTGCCACTCAGGGGGCCAAAAACATTCAGTACTTC. This encodes CATQGAKNIQYF.

This clonotype has a handful of counts. The V gene is TRBV6-1, the J gene TRBJ1-2; 9 bases line up with TRBD1. The germline V gene encodes CDR1 MNHNS and CDR2 SASEGT. V gave up 4 bases and J gave up 4 bases; unmatched junction bases: 4. This CDR3 is 14 amino acids long. The CDR3 bases are TGTGCCAGCAGTGTGGACAGGGGTATCTATGGCTACACCTTC. It yields the protein CASSVDRGIYGYTF.

This clonotype was seen only a few times. The CDR3 nucleotides are TGCAGTGCTATATATCTGGACAATGAGCAGTTCTTC. Protein sequence: CSAIYLDNEQFF. The chain couples TRBV20-1 to TRBJ2-1, with D unclear. The CDR3 loop spans 12 amino acids. Between the trimmed V and J ends, which lost 4 bases and 5 bases, there was a span of 9 bases. Germline V gene data show CDR1 as DFQATT and CDR2 as SNEGSKA (reference sequence).

This clonotype was picked up many times. This chain connects TRBV20-1 to TRBJ2-2; 9 bases agree with TRBD2. The germline CDR1 and CDR2 sequences are DFQATT and SNEGSKA (reference sequence). The CDR3 contains 18 residues. V lost 0 bases, J lost 1 base, and 9 bases stayed unmatched. The CDR3 nucleotides are TGCAGTGCTAGAGATGCGGTAGCGGGAGTATGGAACACCGGGGAGCTGTTTTTT. It translates to CSARDAVAGVWNTGELFF.

This clonotype was counted ten times or more. The genes are TRBV9 and TRBJ1-2; 9 bases fit TRBD1. The CDR3 has 16 residues. Germline values: CDR1 SGDLS, CDR2 YYNGEE. V shed 3 bases and J 2 bases; nucleotides not matched to a gene: 8. CDR3 sequence: CASSGTGDYLNYGYTF. The CDR3 DNA is TGTGCCAGCAGCGGGACAGGGGACTATTTAAACTATGGCTACACCTTC.

The chain carries TRBV6-2 or TRBV6-3 and TRBJ2-7; 9 positions agree with TRBD2. This CDR3 spans 15 amino acids. The trim removed 6 bases at V and 0 bases at J, leaving 6 bases unmatched. CDR1 MNHEY and CDR2 SVGEGT come from the germline V gene. The CDR3 coding sequence is TGTGCCAGCAGCCTGCTAGCGGGAAACTCCTACGAGCAGTACTTC. Residues: CASSLLAGNSYEQYF.

This clonotype occurred once. This is likely a read error, given that the CDR3 carries no conserved phenylalanine or tryptophan at its end. The V and J genes are TRBV6-5 and TRBJ2-7, with TRBD1 matching over 7 bases. CDR3 length: 17 amino acids. V lost 0 bases and J lost 4; bases outside the gene matches: 12. CDR1 is MNHEY and CDR2 is SVGAGI in the germline V gene. The CDR3 DNA is TGTGCCAGCAGTTACTCGAGGTCGGGGACAGAGAGGTACGAGCAGTACTCC. Protein sequence: CASSYSRSGTERYEQYS.

This clonotype was recorded at least ten times. The chain joins TRBV6-1 to TRBJ2-3; D may be TRBD2 (5 bases). V gave up 5 bases and J gave up 4 bases, with 16 bases separating them. This CDR3 has 15 residues. Per the germline V gene, CDR1 is MNHNS and CDR2 is SASEGT. The CDR3 sequence: CASSPYLGIPDTQYF. The CDR3 DNA sequence: TGTGCCAGCAGTCCCTATCTCGGGATCCCAGATACGCAGTATTTT.

The V and J genes are TRBV19 and TRBJ2-7; D remains unclear. V was pared by 6 bases and J by 2 bases, with 14 bases between. Germline CDR1 reads LNHDA; CDR2 reads SQIVND (reference sequence). This CDR3 has 14 amino acids. CDR3 in amino acids: CASRPGPTPYEQYF. The CDR3 nucleotides are TGTGCCAGTAGACCCGGGCCCACCCCCTACGAGCAGTACTTC.

This clonotype occurred many times. V gene TRBV29-1 combines with J gene TRBJ2-1, with 10 bases identical to TRBD2. Trimming cost V 8 bases and J 2 bases; bases outside gene matches: 6. The CDR3 consists of 14 residues. The V gene's germline CDR1 is SQVTM and CDR2 ANQGSEA. The DNA of the CDR3 is TGCAGCTACAGCGGGAGGGGACCCTACAATGAGCAGTTCTTC. Translation: CSYSGRGPYNEQFF.

This clonotype appeared many times. The chain links TRBV6-2 or TRBV6-3 to TRBJ2-2; D uncertain. Germline V gives CDR1 MNHEY, CDR2 SVGEGT. The CDR3 runs to 14 residues. V was clipped by 7 bases and J by 7 bases, with 16 bases between them. CDR3 sequence reads: CASTPRSNGGELFF. The CDR3 DNA follows: TGTGCCAGCACTCCTCGGTCCAATGGCGGGGAGCTGTTTTTT.

This clonotype was counted only a few times. The J gene is TRBJ2-1, the V gene TRBV5-4; a weak D match, TRBD2 (6 bases). The CDR3 has 16 amino acids. CDR1 is SGHNT, CDR2 YYREEE, per germline (reference sequence). V was pared by 5 bases and J by 0 bases, with 15 bases between. CDR3 region: CASSAGGASSYNEQFF. The CDR3 coding sequence is TGTGCCAGCAGTGCGGGCGGGGCGAGCTCCTACAATGAGCAGTTCTTC.

Ten or more counts support this clonotype. The chain uses TRBV4-1 and TRBJ1-5; D is ambiguous. V lost 1 base, J lost 3 bases, and 10 bases lay in between. From germline, CDR1 is MGHRA and CDR2 YSYEKL. The CDR3 is made up of 15 amino acids. The DNA of the CDR3 is TGCGCCAGCAGCCAAGTTGCCGGAATCAATCAGCCCCAGCATTTT. Translation gives CASSQVAGINQPQHF.

The gene calls are TRBV6-5 and TRBJ1-6, with TRBD1 matching 7 bases. CDR1 MNHEY and CDR2 SVGAGI come from the germline V gene. The CDR3 has 14 residues. V lost 5 bases and J lost 6; bases outside the gene matches: 4. The CDR3: CASSNRDSNSPLHF. Written as DNA, the CDR3 is TGTGCCAGCAGTAACCGGGACAGTAATTCACCCCTCCACTTT.

Many counts were recorded for this clonotype. The chain recombines TRBV6-5 with TRBJ2-7; D is uncertain. With 2 bases removed from V and 4 bases from J, the gap between germline ends came to 15 bases. Germline V lookup: CDR1 MNHEY, CDR2 SVGAGI. The CDR3 spans 15 residues. CDR3 amino acids: CASSYEKQISYEQYF. CDR3 DNA: TGTGCCAGCAGTTACGAGAAACAGATCTCTTACGAGCAGTACTTC.

This clonotype showed up many times. The V call is TRBV5-5, the J call TRBJ1-2, with 8 nucleotides matching TRBD1. Unmatched junction bases numbered 16, after V lost 2 bases and J lost 4 bases. The CDR3 is 18 residues long. Germline V gene data show CDR1 as SGHKS and CDR2 as YYEKEE (reference sequence). The CDR3 protein is CASSFLGQVSSRSYGYTF. For the CDR3, the DNA is TGTGCCAGCAGCTTCCTGGGACAGGTTTCCTCCCGGAGCTATGGCTACACCTTC.

This clonotype showed up many times. V and J are TRBV28 and TRBJ2-7, with D possibly being TRBD2 (5 bases). Germline lookup yields CDR1 MDHEN and CDR2 SYDVKM. Trimming left V 10 bases short and J 2 bases short, with 15 bases between. The CDR3 is 13 amino acids. The CDR3 nucleotides are TGTGCCACCCTGGGGAGTCGCACCTACGAGCAGTACTTC. Its protein is CATLGSRTYEQYF.